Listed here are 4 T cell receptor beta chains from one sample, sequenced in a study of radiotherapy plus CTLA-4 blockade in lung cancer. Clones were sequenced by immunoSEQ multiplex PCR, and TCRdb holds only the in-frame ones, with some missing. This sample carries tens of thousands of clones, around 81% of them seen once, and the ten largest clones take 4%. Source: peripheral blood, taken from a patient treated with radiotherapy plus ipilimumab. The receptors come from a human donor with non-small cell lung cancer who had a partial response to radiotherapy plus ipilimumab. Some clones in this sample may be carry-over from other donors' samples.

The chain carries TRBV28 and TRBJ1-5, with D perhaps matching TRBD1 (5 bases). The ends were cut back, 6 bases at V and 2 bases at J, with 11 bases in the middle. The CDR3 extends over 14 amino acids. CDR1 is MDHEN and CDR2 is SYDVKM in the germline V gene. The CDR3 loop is CASSPPGGNQPQHF. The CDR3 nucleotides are TGTGCCAGCAGCCCCCCGGGGGGCAATCAGCCCCAGCATTTT.

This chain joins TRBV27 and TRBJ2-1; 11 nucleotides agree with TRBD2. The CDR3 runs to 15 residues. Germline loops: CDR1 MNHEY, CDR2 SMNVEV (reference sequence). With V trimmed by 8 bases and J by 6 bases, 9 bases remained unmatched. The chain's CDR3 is CASENLLAGGNEQFF. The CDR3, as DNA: TGTGCCAGCGAGAACCTTCTAGCGGGGGGCAATGAGCAGTTCTTC.

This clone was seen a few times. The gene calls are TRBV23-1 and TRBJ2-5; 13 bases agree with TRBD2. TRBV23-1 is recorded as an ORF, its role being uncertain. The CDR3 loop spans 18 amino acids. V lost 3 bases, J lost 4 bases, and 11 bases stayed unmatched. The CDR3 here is CASSQRSGTSGERETQYF. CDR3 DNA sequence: TGCGCCAGCAGTCAGCGATCCGGGACTAGCGGGGAAAGAGAGACCCAGTACTTC.

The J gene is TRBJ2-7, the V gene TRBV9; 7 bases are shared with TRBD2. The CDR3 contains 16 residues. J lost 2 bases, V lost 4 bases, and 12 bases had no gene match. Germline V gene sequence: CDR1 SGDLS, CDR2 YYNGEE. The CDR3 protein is CASSPRSGVGTYEQYF. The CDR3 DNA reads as TGTGCCAGCAGCCCCCGAAGCGGGGTTGGAACCTACGAGCAGTACTTC.